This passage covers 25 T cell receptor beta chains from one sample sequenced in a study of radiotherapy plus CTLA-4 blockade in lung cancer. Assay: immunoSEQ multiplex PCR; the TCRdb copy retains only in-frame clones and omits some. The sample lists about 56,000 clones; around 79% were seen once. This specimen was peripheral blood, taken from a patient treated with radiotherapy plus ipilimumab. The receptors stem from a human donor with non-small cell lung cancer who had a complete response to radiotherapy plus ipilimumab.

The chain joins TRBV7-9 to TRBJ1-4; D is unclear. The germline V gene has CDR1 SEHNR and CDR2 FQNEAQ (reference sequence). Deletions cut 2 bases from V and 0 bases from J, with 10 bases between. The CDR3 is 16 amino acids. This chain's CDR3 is CASSLRQPATNEKLFF. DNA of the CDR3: TGTGCCAGCAGCTTAAGACAACCCGCAACTAATGAAAAACTGTTTTTT. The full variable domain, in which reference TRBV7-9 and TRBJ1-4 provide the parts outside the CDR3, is DTGVSQNPRHKITKRGQNVTFRCDPISEHNRLYWYRQTLGQGPEFLTYFQNEAQLEKSRLLSDRFSAERPKGSFSTLEIQRTEQGDSAMYLCASSLRQPATNEKLFFGSGTQLSVL.

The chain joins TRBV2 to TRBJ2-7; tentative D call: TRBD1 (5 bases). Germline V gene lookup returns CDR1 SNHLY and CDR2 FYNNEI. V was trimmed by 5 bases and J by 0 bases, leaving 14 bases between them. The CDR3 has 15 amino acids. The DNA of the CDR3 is TGTGCCAGCAGTCCTTACCAGGGAAACTCCTACGAGCAGTACGTC. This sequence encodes CASSPYQGNSYEQYV.

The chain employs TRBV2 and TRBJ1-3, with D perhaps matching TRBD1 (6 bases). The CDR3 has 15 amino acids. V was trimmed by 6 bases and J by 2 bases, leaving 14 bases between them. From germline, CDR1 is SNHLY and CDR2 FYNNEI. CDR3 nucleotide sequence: TGTGCCAGCAGGGCCTCGTCAGGGGCTGGAAACACCATATATTTT. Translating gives CASRASSGAGNTIYF.

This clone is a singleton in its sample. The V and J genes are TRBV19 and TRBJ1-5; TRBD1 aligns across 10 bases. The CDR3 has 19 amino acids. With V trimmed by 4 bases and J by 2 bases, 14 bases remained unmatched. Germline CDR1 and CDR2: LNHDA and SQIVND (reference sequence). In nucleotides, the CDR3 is TGTGCCAGTAGTAAGACCGGGACAGGGGACCGGAGGGGCAATCAGCCCCAGCATTTT. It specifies CASSKTGTGDRRGNQPQHF.

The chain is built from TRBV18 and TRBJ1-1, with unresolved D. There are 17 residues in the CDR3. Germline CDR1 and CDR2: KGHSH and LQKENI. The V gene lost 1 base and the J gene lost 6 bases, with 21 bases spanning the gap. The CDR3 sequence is CASSPLLLGETSAEAFF. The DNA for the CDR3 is TGTGCCAGCTCACCACTTTTGCTGGGAGAGACTTCAGCTGAAGCTTTCTTT.

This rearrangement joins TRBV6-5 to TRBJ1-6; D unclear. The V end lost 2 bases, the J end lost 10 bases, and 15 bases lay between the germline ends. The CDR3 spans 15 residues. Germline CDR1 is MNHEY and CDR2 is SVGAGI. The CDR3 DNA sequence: TGTGCCAGCAGTTACGAGAGGTTCGGGAGGTCACCCCTCCACTTT. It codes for CASSYERFGRSPLHF.

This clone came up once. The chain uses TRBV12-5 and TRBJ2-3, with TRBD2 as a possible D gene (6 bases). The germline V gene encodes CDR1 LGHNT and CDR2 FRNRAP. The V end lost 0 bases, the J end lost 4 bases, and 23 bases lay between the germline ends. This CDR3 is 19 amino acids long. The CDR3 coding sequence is TGTGCTAGTGGTTTGGTACGTGGAGAGCGGGCTACGTACGCAGATACGCAGTATTTT. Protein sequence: CASGLVRGERATYADTQYF.

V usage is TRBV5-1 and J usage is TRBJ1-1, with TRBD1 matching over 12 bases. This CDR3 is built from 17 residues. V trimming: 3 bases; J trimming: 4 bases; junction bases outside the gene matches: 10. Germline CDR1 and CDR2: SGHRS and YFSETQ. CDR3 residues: CASSWAGTGGGGTEAFF. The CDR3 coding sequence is TGCGCCAGCAGCTGGGCCGGGACAGGGGGCGGGGGCACTGAAGCTTTCTTT.

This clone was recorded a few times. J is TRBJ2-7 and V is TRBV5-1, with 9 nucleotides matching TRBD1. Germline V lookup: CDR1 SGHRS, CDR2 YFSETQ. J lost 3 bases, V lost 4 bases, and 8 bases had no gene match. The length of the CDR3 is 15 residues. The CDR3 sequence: CASSPGWGQGYEQYV. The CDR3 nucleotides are TGCGCCAGCAGCCCTGGCTGGGGACAGGGCTACGAGCAGTACGTC.

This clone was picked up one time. CDR3 protein: CSAGPEGVYGYTF. CDR3 nucleotides: TGCAGCGCGGGACCCGAGGGGGTCTATGGCTACACCTTC. The rearrangement uses TRBV29-1 and TRBJ1-2; D is possibly TRBD1 (6 bases). The germline V and J ends were trimmed by 7 bases and 4 bases, with 16 bases remaining between them. The CDR3 loop spans 13 amino acids. CDR1 is SQVTM, CDR2 ANQGSEA, per germline.

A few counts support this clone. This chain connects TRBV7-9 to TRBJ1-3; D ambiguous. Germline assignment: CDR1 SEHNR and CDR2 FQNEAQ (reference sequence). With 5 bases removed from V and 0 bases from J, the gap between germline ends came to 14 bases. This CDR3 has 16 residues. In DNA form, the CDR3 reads TGTGCCAGCAGCCCGAGGGTTCGAAACTCTGGAAACACCATATATTTT. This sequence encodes CASSPRVRNSGNTIYF.

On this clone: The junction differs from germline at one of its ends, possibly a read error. Here the CDR3 reads CAWSYRGGKIF. The CDR3 bases are TGTGCCTGGAGTTACAGGGGTGGAAAAATCTTC. V gene TRBV30 combines with J gene TRBJ2-1; 7 bases align to TRBD1. CDR1 is GTSNPN and CDR2 is SVGIG in the germline V gene (reference sequence). This CDR3 spans 11 amino acids.

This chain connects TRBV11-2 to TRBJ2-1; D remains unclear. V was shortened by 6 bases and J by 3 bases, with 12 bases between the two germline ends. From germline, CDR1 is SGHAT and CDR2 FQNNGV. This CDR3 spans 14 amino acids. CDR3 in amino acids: CASRFQSLYNEQFF. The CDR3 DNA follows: TGTGCCAGCAGATTTCAGTCCCTCTACAATGAGCAGTTCTTC.

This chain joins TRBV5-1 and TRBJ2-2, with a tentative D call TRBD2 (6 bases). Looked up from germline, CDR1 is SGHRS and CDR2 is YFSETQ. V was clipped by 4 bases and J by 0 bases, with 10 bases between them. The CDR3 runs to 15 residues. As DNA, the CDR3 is TGCGCCAGCAGCGGCGGGACGGCGAACACCGGGGAGCTGTTTTTT. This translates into CASSGGTANTGELFF.

The CDR3 protein is CSVGGTSGREDTQYF. The DNA of the CDR3 is TGCAGCGTGGGCGGGACTAGCGGGAGGGAAGATACGCAGTATTTT. V is TRBV29-1 and J is TRBJ2-3, with TRBD2 matching 16 bases. From germline, CDR1 is SQVTM and CDR2 ANQGSEA. V was clipped by 6 bases and J by 5 bases; unmatched bases: 5. The CDR3 sequence is 15 residues long.

The CDR3 sequence: CAWSLNLGLHYGYTF. The CDR3 DNA reads TGTGCCTGGAGTTTGAACCTGGGACTGCACTATGGCTACACCTTC. This chain uses TRBV30 with TRBJ1-2, with a possible D match to TRBD1 (5 bases). Deletions cut 2 bases from V and 3 bases from J, with 16 bases between. CDR3 size: 15 residues. In germline, CDR1 is GTSNPN, CDR2 SVGIG (reference sequence).

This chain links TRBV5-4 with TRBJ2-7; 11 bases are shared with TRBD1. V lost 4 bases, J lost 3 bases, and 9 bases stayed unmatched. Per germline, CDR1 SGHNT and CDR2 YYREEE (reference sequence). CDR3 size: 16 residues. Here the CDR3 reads CASSPGAGTGGYEQYF. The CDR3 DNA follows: TGTGCCAGCAGCCCGGGGGCGGGGACAGGGGGCTACGAGCAGTACTTC. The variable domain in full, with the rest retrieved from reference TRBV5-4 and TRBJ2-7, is ETGVTQSPTHLIKTRGQQVTLRCSSQSGHNTVSWYQQALGQGPQFIFQYYREEENGRGNFPPRFSGLQFPNYSSELNVNALELDDSALYLCASSPGAGTGGYEQYFGPGTRLTVT.

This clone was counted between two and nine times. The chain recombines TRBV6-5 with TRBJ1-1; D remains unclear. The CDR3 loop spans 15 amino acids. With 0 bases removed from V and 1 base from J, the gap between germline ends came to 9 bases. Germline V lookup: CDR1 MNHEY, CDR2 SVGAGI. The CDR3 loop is CASSYSYAENTEAFF. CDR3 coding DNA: TGTGCCAGCAGTTACTCGTATGCGGAGAACACTGAAGCTTTCTTT.

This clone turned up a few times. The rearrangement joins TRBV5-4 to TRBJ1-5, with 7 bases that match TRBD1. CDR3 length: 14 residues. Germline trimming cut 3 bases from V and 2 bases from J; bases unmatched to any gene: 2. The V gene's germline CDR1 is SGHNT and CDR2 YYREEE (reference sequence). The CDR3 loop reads CASSSGQGNQPQHF. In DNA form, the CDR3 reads TGTGCCAGCAGCTCTGGACAGGGCAATCAGCCCCAGCATTTT.

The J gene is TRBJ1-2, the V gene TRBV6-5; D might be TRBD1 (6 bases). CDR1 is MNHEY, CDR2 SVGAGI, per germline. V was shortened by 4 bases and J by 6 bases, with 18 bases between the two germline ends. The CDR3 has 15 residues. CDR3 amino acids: CASSLRHRVSHGYTF. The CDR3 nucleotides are TGTGCCAGCAGTTTAAGGCACAGGGTTTCCCATGGCTACACCTTC.

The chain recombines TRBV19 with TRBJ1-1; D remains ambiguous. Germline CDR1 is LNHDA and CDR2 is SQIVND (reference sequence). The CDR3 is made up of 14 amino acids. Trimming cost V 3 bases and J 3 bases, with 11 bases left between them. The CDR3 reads CASSITVMDTEAFF. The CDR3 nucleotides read TGTGCCAGTAGTATTACGGTCATGGACACTGAAGCTTTCTTT.

CDR3 residues: CASIPVGSDEQFF. Here the CDR3 DNA reads TGTGCCAGCATTCCCGTGGGGAGCGATGAGCAGTTCTTC. The chain employs TRBV7-9 and TRBJ2-1; possible D gene TRBD2, 5 bases. Germline V gene sequence: CDR1 SEHNR, CDR2 FQNEAQ (reference sequence). This CDR3 contains 13 residues. V lost 7 bases and J lost 8, with 15 bases in between.

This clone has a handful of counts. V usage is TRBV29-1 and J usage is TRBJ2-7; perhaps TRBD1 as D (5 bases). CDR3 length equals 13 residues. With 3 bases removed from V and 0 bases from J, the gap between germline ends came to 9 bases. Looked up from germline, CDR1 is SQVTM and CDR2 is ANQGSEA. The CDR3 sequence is CSVDSQDSYEQYF. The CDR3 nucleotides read TGCAGCGTTGATTCACAGGACTCCTACGAGCAGTACTTC.

CDR3 in DNA: TGTGCCAGCAGTCGAGCGGGAGGAAAATGGACAGATACGCAGTATTTT. It translates to CASSRAGGKWTDTQYF. This chain joins TRBV5-4 and TRBJ2-3, with TRBD2 matching over 9 bases. J lost 3 bases, V lost 5 bases, and 10 bases had no gene match. Germline V gene sequence: CDR1 SGHNT, CDR2 YYREEE (reference sequence). The CDR3 contains 16 residues.

CDR3: CASARDITYEQYF. In DNA, the CDR3 is TGTGCCAGCGCCCGGGACATTACCTACGAGCAGTACTTC. The V gene is TRBV6-1, the J gene TRBJ2-7; D is possibly TRBD1 (6 bases). V was shortened by 8 bases and J by 2 bases, with 13 bases between the two germline ends. Germline V gene sequence: CDR1 MNHNS, CDR2 SASEGT. CDR3 length equals 13 residues.